This passage covers 8 T cell receptor beta chains from one sample sequenced in a study of blood T cell repertoires in COVID-19. TCRdb's table, derived via immunoSEQ multiplex PCR, lists solely in-frame clones and lacks some. Among 150,000 to 200,000 clones, 80% to 90% were seen once, and the ten largest hold about 2%. The source material was peripheral blood. The receptor set was obtained from a man between 65 and 79 years old with active or convalescent COVID-19.

V is TRBV6-5 and J is TRBJ1-6, with D unresolved. Trimming shortened V by 0 bases and J by 9 bases, and 15 bases separated the two germline ends. The CDR3 sequence is 16 residues long. CDR1 is MNHEY and CDR2 is SVGAGI in the germline V gene. The CDR3 DNA sequence: TGTGCCAGCAGTTACTCGCGATCCACCTCGGGTTCACCCCTCCACTTT. Its protein is CASSYSRSTSGSPLHF.

The chain carries TRBV5-8 and TRBJ1-3, with 7 bases matching TRBD1. J lost 1 base, V lost 4 bases, and 14 bases had no gene match. The CDR3 runs 18 residues. CDR1 and CDR2 from the germline V gene are SGHTS and YDEGEE. The CDR3 here is CASSPGLNRGLSGNTIYF. In nucleotides, the CDR3 is TGTGCCAGCAGCCCGGGGCTAAACAGGGGCCTTTCTGGAAACACCATATATTTT.

This sequence joins TRBV6-2 or TRBV6-3 and TRBJ1-4; D ambiguous. This CDR3 contains 12 residues. V was trimmed by 4 bases and J by 7 bases, leaving 7 bases between them. CDR1 is MNHEY and CDR2 is SVGEGT in the germline V gene. CDR3 coding DNA: TGTGCCAGCAGTTCCCCGGGTGAAAAACTGTTTTTT. Its translation is CASSSPGEKLFF.

The chain couples TRBV27 to TRBJ2-1; 11 nucleotides agree with TRBD2. Germline V CDR1 and CDR2: MNHEY, SMNVEV (reference sequence). The CDR3 loop spans 15 amino acids. V shed 5 bases, J shed 6 bases, and the junction held 6 bases outside the gene matches. CDR3 in amino acids: CASSQLAGVGNEQFF. CDR3 bases: TGTGCCAGCAGTCAACTAGCGGGAGTGGGCAATGAGCAGTTCTTC.

The chain has TRBV5-6 and TRBJ2-5; 8 positions agree with TRBD2. With V trimmed by 4 bases and J by 5 bases, 10 bases remained unmatched. The germline V gene has CDR1 SGHDT and CDR2 YYEEEE. The CDR3 contains 15 residues. CDR3 sequence: CASSPPGLATETQYF. CDR3 sequence (DNA): TGTGCCAGCAGCCCTCCCGGACTAGCTACGGAGACCCAGTACTTC.

The chain employs TRBV5-4 and TRBJ1-1; D is ambiguous. Germline V lookup: CDR1 SGHNT, CDR2 YYREEE (reference sequence). CDR3 length equals 17 residues. The V and J ends lost 0 bases and 0 bases respectively, with 15 bases between them. The CDR3 spells CASSLAGLRYVNTEAFF. As DNA, the CDR3 is TGTGCCAGCAGCTTGGCCGGACTCCGTTACGTGAACACTGAAGCTTTCTTT.

V is TRBV5-4 and J is TRBJ2-7, with D uncertain. The CDR3 contains 13 residues. Germline-derived CDR1 and CDR2 are SGHNT and YYREEE (reference sequence). V shed 0 bases and J shed 7 bases, with 11 bases lying between them. The CDR3 DNA sequence: TGTGCCAGCAGCTTGGAAGAAGCCCGAGAGCAGTACTTC. Encoded protein: CASSLEEAREQYF. The full variable domain, its missing parts supplied by reference TRBV5-4 and TRBJ2-7, is ETGVTQSPTHLIKTRGQQVTLRCSSQSGHNTVSWYQQALGQGPQFIFQYYREEENGRGNFPPRFSGLQFPNYSSELNVNALELDDSALYLCASSLEEAREQYFGPGTRLTVT.

V is TRBV3-1 (or the pseudogene TRBV3-2) and J is TRBJ2-2, with TRBD1 identical over 7 bases. This CDR3 is built from 14 residues. The junction had 7 bases not matched to a gene; V was cut back by 4 bases and J by 8 bases. Germline V gene data show CDR1 as LGHDT and CDR2 as YNNKEL (reference sequence). The CDR3 DNA is TGTGCCAGCAGCCTTACAGGGGTTGGTGGGGAGCTGTTTTTT. Protein: CASSLTGVGGELFF.